This T cell receptor beta chain was found in a study of blood T cell repertoires in COVID-19. Background on the study: In each case, the material was cDNA or gDNA derived from T cells, B-cell-depleted T cells, or PBMCs.

The data were produced by immunoSEQ multiplex PCR, yet TCRdb's version contains in-frame clones alone and is incomplete. The data show 68,000 or so clones, about 83% seen once. The CDR3 contains 15 residues. CDR1 and CDR2 (germline): SGHRS, YFSETQ. V lost 3 bases and J 8 bases, leaving 17 bases between the germline ends. The chain employs TRBV5-1 and TRBJ1-4, with D perhaps TRBD1 (5 bases). The sequence derives from a human donor in a cohort sampled during active COVID-19. What was sequenced was peripheral blood. The CDR3 coding sequence is TGCGCCAGCAGCTCGTCGGACGGACATGGCGAAAAACTGTTTTTT. Translated: CASSSSDGHGEKLFF.